This T cell receptor (beta chain) is from a study of hypomethylating agent response in myelodysplastic syndrome. This CDR3 is 11 amino acids long. Trimming pared 7 bases from V and 5 bases from J, leaving 6 bases between. The germline gives CDR1 SNHLY, CDR2 FYNNEI. This clone occurred a few times. Here immunoSEQ multiplex PCR was the method, and the copy in TCRdb shows in-frame clones only, minus some. The data contain 7,000 or so clones, around nine tenths of them singletons. The source material was bone marrow, sampled before or after starting hypomethylating agent treatment for myelodysplastic syndrome (not recorded which). The V call is TRBV2, the J call TRBJ1-3; D gene uncertain. The receptor was derived from a human donor with myelodysplastic syndrome. The CDR3 protein is CASTPRNTIYF. The CDR3 nucleotides are TGTGCCAGCACCCCCAGAAACACCATATATTTT.